This passage covers 24 T cell receptor beta chains from one sample sequenced in a study of blood T cell repertoires in COVID-19. The assay was immunoSEQ multiplex PCR, and TCRdb's table has in-frame clones only and misses some. The sample records roughly 73,000 clones, around 74% being singletons. Sequenced sample: peripheral blood. These receptors all stem from a man aged 65 to 79 with acute or convalescent COVID-19.

The CDR3 here is CATGGGSRNTQYF. The CDR3 region has the DNA TGTGCCACTGGCGGCGGGAGTAGAAATACGCAGTATTTT. The rearrangement links TRBV19 to TRBJ2-3; 7 positions match TRBD2. Trimming removed 10 bases from V and 7 bases from J; junction bases left unmatched: 11. The CDR3 contains 13 residues. The germline V gene encodes CDR1 LNHDA and CDR2 SQIVND (reference sequence).

The genes are TRBV18 and TRBJ2-6; TRBD1 aligns across 7 bases. The germline V gene has CDR1 KGHSH and CDR2 LQKENI. The CDR3 totals 19 residues. J lost 0 bases, V lost 2 bases, and 10 bases had no gene match. The CDR3 sequence is CASSPYTSGQISGANVLTF. The CDR3 DNA sequence: TGTGCCAGCTCACCATATACTTCGGGACAGATCTCTGGGGCCAACGTCCTGACTTTC.

This clone appeared many times. The gene calls are TRBV5-6 and TRBJ1-1; D unresolved. Germline V gene lookup returns CDR1 SGHDT and CDR2 YYEEEE. There are 13 residues in the CDR3. Trimming took off 5 bases at V and 1 base at J, with 9 bases between the two ends. CDR3 sequence (DNA): TGTGCCAGCAGAGACCGGGGGAACACTGAAGCTTTCTTT. It codes for CASRDRGNTEAFF.

This chain links TRBV5-1 with TRBJ1-1; 9 positions agree with TRBD1. Trimming cost V 0 bases and J 4 bases; bases outside gene matches: 4. The CDR3 consists of 15 residues. Germline assignment: CDR1 SGHRS and CDR2 YFSETQ. The CDR3, as DNA: TGCGCCAGCAGCTTGGAGGGACAGGGAAGCACTGAAGCTTTCTTT. As protein: CASSLEGQGSTEAFF.

The chain links TRBV27 to TRBJ2-3, with unresolved D. The CDR3 totals 14 residues. V lost 5 bases to trimming and J lost 0 bases, with 9 bases between them. CDR1 and CDR2 from the germline V gene are MNHEY and SMNVEV (reference sequence). In nucleotides, the CDR3 is TGTGCCAGCAGTCCTCCTTATAGCACAGATACGCAGTATTTT. Its translation: CASSPPYSTDTQYF.

This clone was counted only a few times. The rearrangement uses TRBV24-1 and TRBJ2-3; D might be TRBD2 (7 bases). CDR3 size: 15 residues. The germline V gene has CDR1 KGHDR and CDR2 SFDVKD. V was trimmed by 6 bases and J by 4 bases, leaving 16 bases between them. CDR3 sequence reads: CATSLGGGASDTQYF. In DNA, the CDR3 is TGTGCCACCAGTTTGGGAGGGGGGGCATCAGATACGCAGTATTTT.

The genes are TRBV10-3 and TRBJ1-1, with TRBD1 matching over 7 bases. Unmatched junction bases numbered 8, after V lost 9 bases and J lost 4 bases. CDR3 size: 13 residues. Germline CDR1 and CDR2: ENHRY and SYGVKD. The DNA of the CDR3 is TGTGCCATACAAGACAGGGTTGGCACTGAAGCTTTCTTT. Its protein is CAIQDRVGTEAFF.

This clone was counted only a few times. The rearrangement uses TRBV10-3 and TRBJ2-7; D is perhaps TRBD2 (6 bases). Between the trimmed V and J ends, which lost 0 bases and 5 bases, there was a span of 11 bases. The CDR3 sequence is 14 residues long. Germline V gene sequence: CDR1 ENHRY, CDR2 SYGVKD. The CDR3 DNA reads as TGTGCCATCAGTGAGTCAACTAGCTACCACGAGCAGTACTTC. This translates into CAISESTSYHEQYF.

The rearrangement joins TRBV7-2 to TRBJ2-5; TRBD1 matches at 8 bases. V was clipped by 5 bases and J by 2 bases; unmatched bases: 1. This CDR3 spans 13 amino acids. CDR1 and CDR2 from the germline V gene are SGHTA and FQGNSA. In DNA, the CDR3 is TGTGCCAGCAGCAGACAGGGGCAAGAGACCCAGTACTTC. As protein: CASSRQGQETQYF.

This chain uses TRBV5-1 with TRBJ2-2; TRBD1 is a possible D gene (6 bases). Trimming left V 2 bases short and J 0 bases short, with 11 bases between. The CDR3 extends over 16 amino acids. Germline CDR1 reads SGHRS; CDR2 reads YFSETQ. In nucleotides, the CDR3 is TGCGCCAGCAGCTTTGGGCAGGGGTCGAACACCGGGGAGCTGTTTTTT. It is translated as CASSFGQGSNTGELFF.

This clone showed up just a few times. The genes are TRBV5-1 and TRBJ2-2, with 8 bases matching TRBD2. This CDR3 region has 18 residues. With 0 bases clipped from V and 1 base from J, the junction kept 8 bases outside the gene matches. Germline V gives CDR1 SGHRS, CDR2 YFSETQ. This CDR3 is CASSLVAGRPGNTGELFF. Here the CDR3 DNA reads TGCGCCAGCAGCTTGGTAGCGGGACGACCCGGGAACACCGGGGAGCTGTTTTTT.

This clone turned up a few times. This chain connects TRBV18 to TRBJ2-7, with D unclear. CDR3 size: 14 residues. Germline assignment: CDR1 KGHSH and CDR2 LQKENI. V dropped 0 bases and J dropped 0 bases, with 6 bases sitting between them. This CDR3 reads CASSPPGSSYEQYF. The CDR3 coding sequence is TGTGCCAGCTCACCACCCGGGTCCTCCTACGAGCAGTACTTC.

The rearrangement joins TRBV2 to TRBJ1-5, with D perhaps TRBD1 (6 bases). Germline V gene lookup returns CDR1 SNHLY and CDR2 FYNNEI. This CDR3 is built from 14 residues. With 6 bases removed from V and 8 bases from J, the gap between germline ends came to 17 bases. The CDR3 DNA sequence: TGTGCCAGCAGCGCCGAACAGGGATTCAAGCCCCAGCATTTT. This encodes CASSAEQGFKPQHF.

This clone was observed a handful of times. V gene TRBV27 combines with J gene TRBJ1-1, with D possibly matching TRBD1 (6 bases). Trimming cost V 8 bases and J 1 base, with 14 bases left between them. Germline V gene lookup returns CDR1 MNHEY and CDR2 SMNVEV (reference sequence). There are 14 residues in the CDR3. The CDR3 DNA follows: TGTGCCAGCCGATTGTCAGGGGCGAACACTGAAGCTTTCTTT. Protein product: CASRLSGANTEAFF.

The chain's CDR3 is CASSQDGRDEQFF. The CDR3 bases are TGTGCCAGCAGCCAAGATGGCAGGGATGAGCAGTTCTTC. This rearrangement joins TRBV4-2 to TRBJ2-1; D perhaps matches TRBD1 (5 bases). Looked up from germline, CDR1 is LGHNA and CDR2 is YNFKEQ. This CDR3 comprises 13 residues. V lost 0 bases and J lost 8, with 8 bases in between.

The chain is built from TRBV7-9 and TRBJ1-3; the D gene is possibly TRBD1 (5 bases). V shed 0 bases and J shed 2 bases, with 8 bases lying between them. Per germline, CDR1 SEHNR and CDR2 FQNEAQ (reference sequence). This CDR3 has 15 amino acids. CDR3 region: CASSLAGAAGNTIYF. In DNA, the CDR3 is TGTGCCAGCAGCTTAGCAGGGGCGGCTGGAAACACCATATATTTT.

This rearrangement joins TRBV7-9 to TRBJ1-6; maybe TRBD1 (5 bases). This CDR3 is built from 13 residues. CDR1 SEHNR and CDR2 FQNEAQ come from the germline V gene (reference sequence). The V gene lost 4 bases and the J gene lost 7 bases, with 8 bases spanning the gap. The CDR3 reads CASSSEGNSPLHF. The DNA of the CDR3 is TGTGCCAGCAGCTCGGAGGGGAATTCACCCCTCCACTTT.

V gene TRBV5-4 combines with J gene TRBJ2-5, with 10 bases matching TRBD1. CDR1 is SGHNT and CDR2 is YYREEE in the germline V gene (reference sequence). Losses at the gene ends were 2 bases for V and 5 bases for J; bases not matched to a gene: 6. This CDR3 has 15 amino acids. CDR3 in DNA: TGTGCCAGCAGCTTACGACAGGGGGCTGGGGAGACCCAGTACTTC. It encodes CASSLRQGAGETQYF.

The chain recombines TRBV4-1 with TRBJ2-1; D possibly corresponds to TRBD2 (5 bases). Trimming removed 4 bases from V and 0 bases from J, with 16 bases in between. The CDR3 contains 17 residues. CDR1 and CDR2 (germline): MGHRA, YSYEKL. CDR3 in amino acids: CASSPPELGSSYNEQFF. The CDR3 nucleotides are TGCGCCAGCAGCCCCCCCGAGCTGGGGAGCTCCTACAATGAGCAGTTCTTC.

This chain connects TRBV20-1 to TRBJ2-7, with TRBD2 identical over 9 bases. The CDR3 contains 14 residues. Germline CDR1 and CDR2: DFQATT and SNEGSKA (reference sequence). V gave up 3 bases and J gave up 2 bases; unmatched junction bases: 5. CDR3 loop: CSASLASGTYEQYF. For the CDR3, the DNA is TGCAGTGCTAGTCTGGCTAGCGGGACCTACGAGCAGTACTTC.

This clone was counted a few times. The chain employs TRBV29-1 and TRBJ1-4; D gene unclear. The CDR3 extends over 13 amino acids. Looked up from germline, CDR1 is SQVTM and CDR2 is ANQGSEA. Trimming cost V 6 bases and J 1 base, with 9 bases left between them. The CDR3 reads CSVGLGTNEKLFF. Written as DNA, the CDR3 is TGCAGCGTGGGCCTAGGAACTAATGAAAAACTGTTTTTT. Supplemented by reference TRBV29-1 and TRBJ1-4, the full variable domain reads SAVISQKPSRDICQRGTSLTIQCQVDSQVTMMFWYRQQPGQSLTLIATANQGSEATYESGFVIDKFPISRPNLTFSTLTVSNMSPEDSSIYLCSVGLGTNEKLFFGSGTQLSVL.

This sequence joins TRBV11-2 and TRBJ2-3; D unresolved. V was clipped by 4 bases and J by 3 bases, with 8 bases between them. CDR1 SGHAT and CDR2 FQNNGV come from the germline V gene. The CDR3 is 13 residues long. CDR3 bases: TGTGCCAGCAGCTCAGACGGGACAGATACGCAGTATTTT. Protein product: CASSSDGTDTQYF.

V and J are TRBV19 and TRBJ2-5, with TRBD1 identical over 9 bases. The ends lost 5 bases at V and 5 bases at J; junction bases unmatched: 6. Germline assignment: CDR1 LNHDA and CDR2 SQIVND (reference sequence). This CDR3 region has 14 residues. This chain's CDR3 is CASSLGQGLETQYF. CDR3 DNA: TGTGCCAGTAGTCTCGGACAGGGGTTGGAGACCCAGTACTTC.

The chain recombines TRBV7-3 with TRBJ2-1; D is perhaps TRBD1 (7 bases). Trimming took 2 bases from V and 4 from J, leaving 12 bases between them. CDR3 size: 15 residues. The germline V gene has CDR1 SGHTA and CDR2 FQGTGA. In DNA form, the CDR3 reads TGTGCCAGCAGCTTAGGGGGGACAGCTTACAATGAGCAGTTCTTC. Translation gives CASSLGGTAYNEQFF.